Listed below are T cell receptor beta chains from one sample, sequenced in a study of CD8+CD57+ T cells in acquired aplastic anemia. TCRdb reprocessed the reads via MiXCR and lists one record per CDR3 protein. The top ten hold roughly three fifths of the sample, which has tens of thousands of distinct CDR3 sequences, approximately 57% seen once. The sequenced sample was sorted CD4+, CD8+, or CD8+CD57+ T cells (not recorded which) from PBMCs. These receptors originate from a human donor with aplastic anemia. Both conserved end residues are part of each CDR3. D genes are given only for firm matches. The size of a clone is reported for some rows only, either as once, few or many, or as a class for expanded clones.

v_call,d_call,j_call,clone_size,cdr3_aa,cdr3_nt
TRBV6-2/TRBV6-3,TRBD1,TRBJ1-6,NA,CASSYTGTGINSPLHF,TGTGCCAGCAGTTACACTGGGACAGGGATTAATTCACCCCTCCACTTT
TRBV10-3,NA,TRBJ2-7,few,CAISVGSGSYEQYF,TGTGCCATCAGTGTGGGGTCGGGCTCCTACGAGCAGTACTTC
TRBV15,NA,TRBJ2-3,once,CATSRDRAAGADTQYF,TGTGCCACCAGCAGAGATCGGGCAGCGGGTGCAGATACGCAGTATTTT
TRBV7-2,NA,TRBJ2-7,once,CASSLAVNYEQYF,TGTGCCAGCAGCTTAGCCGTCAACTACGAGCAGTACTTC
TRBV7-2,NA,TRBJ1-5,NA,CASSLSPNQPQHF,TGTGCCAGCAGCTTATCTCCTAATCAGCCCCAGCATTTT
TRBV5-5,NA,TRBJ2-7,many,CASSSGPSYEQYF,TGTGCCAGCAGCTCAGGGCCATCCTACGAGCAGTACTTC
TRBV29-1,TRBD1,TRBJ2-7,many,CSVAGTGIFYEQYF,TGCAGCGTGGCCGGGACAGGGATCTTCTACGAGCAGTACTTC
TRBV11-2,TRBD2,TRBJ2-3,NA,CASSSGLAPGADTQYF,TGTGCCAGCAGCTCAGGACTAGCGCCTGGGGCAGATACGCAGTATTTT
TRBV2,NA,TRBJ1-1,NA,CASSEHENTEAFF,TGTGCCAGCAGTGAACACGAGAACACTGAAGCTTTCTTT
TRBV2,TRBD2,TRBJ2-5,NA,CASSRLAGVRETQYF,TGTGCCAGCAGTCGCTTAGCGGGAGTGAGGGAGACCCAGTACTTC
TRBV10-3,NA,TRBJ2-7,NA,CAISQGYEQYF,TGTGCCATCAGTCAGGGTTACGAGCAGTACTTC
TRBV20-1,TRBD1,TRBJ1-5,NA,CSAVVRGTGFSNQPQHF,TGCAGTGCTGTCGTCCGCGGGACAGGGTTTAGCAATCAGCCCCAGCATTTT
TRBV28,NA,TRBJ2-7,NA,CASSLTLGDYEQYF,TGTGCCAGCAGTTTGACGTTAGGGGACTACGAGCAGTACTTC
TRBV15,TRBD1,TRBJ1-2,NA,CATSSEGTGSYGYTF,TGTGCCACCAGCAGTGAAGGGACAGGGAGCTATGGCTACACCTTC
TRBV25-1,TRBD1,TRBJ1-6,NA,CASSAGGGAAYDDNSPLHF,TGTGCCAGCAGTGCAGGGGGGGGGGCGGCCTATGATGATAATTCACCCCTCCACTTT
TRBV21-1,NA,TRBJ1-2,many,CASSKSGTGVSNYGYTF,TGTGCCAGCAGCAAATCGGGAACAGGGGTTTCTAACTATGGCTACACCTTC